This T cell receptor beta chain came from a study of T cells in localized non-small cell lung cancer. TCRdb's copy holds only in-frame clones and misses some; the assay was immunoSEQ multiplex PCR. The sample holds more than 45,000 clones, roughly 89% seen once. From germline, CDR1 is KGHSH and CDR2 LQKENI. V shed 2 bases and J shed 4 bases, with 14 bases lying between them. The CDR3 has 15 amino acids. The chain carries TRBV18 and TRBJ1-2, with D possibly being TRBD1 (5 bases). This sample comprised peripheral blood, obtained before any cancer treatment. The TCR sequence derives from a male donor older than 55 with stage III squamous cell lung carcinoma. CDR3 nucleotide sequence: TGTGCCAGCTCACCAGGGACGGCTCCAGGCTATGGCTACACCTTC. Translated: CASSPGTAPGYGYTF.